This entry features one T cell receptor (beta chain) sequence. There are many counts of this clonotype. It has no known antigen specificity. The record has no base qualities; no much larger clone is one base away. Hyperthyroidism patients were aged 18 to 65 years and newly diagnosed, with disease duration of less than 2 months. Patients with uncontrolled infections, other autoimmune diseases, pregnancy or lactation were excluded. Diagnoses were based on clinical symptoms, serum thyroxine and TRAb, thyroid ultrasound and orbital computed tomography. Blood from progressor patients was collected at the time of first diagnosis with hyperthyroidism, before any ophthalmopathy symptoms had appeared. PBMCs were isolated from about 10 ml of fresh peripheral blood by Ficoll-Paque density gradient centrifugation. Progressor patients were defined as those initially diagnosed with Graves' hyperthyroidism in whom ophthalmopathy developed during follow-up. Trizol reagent was used to extract total RNA, and RNA quality was then checked on an Agilent 2100 Bioanalyzer.

Relative to germline, V is missing 4 bases and J is missing 3 bases, with 2 bases of the junction outside any gene match. The CDR3, from cysteine to phenylalanine, totals 13 residues. The DNA shown is the 39-base CDR3, in frame from base 1. The record originates from a study of T cells in Graves' hyperthyroidism and ophthalmopathy (dated by TCRdb to between 2018 and 2020). The study in broad terms: Peripheral blood was sampled at the time of initial diagnosis, prior to any treatment. After blood sampling, hyperthyroidism patients were treated with methimazole at a starting dose of 30 mg daily, and ophthalmopathy patients were treated with high-dose intravenous methylprednisolone. To identify TCR V-J signatures that set the groups apart, the researchers used a discovery cohort of 95 to 100 patients, made up of around 40 with Graves' ophthalmopathy and 57 with stable Graves' hyperthyroidism. Whether ophthalmopathy could be predicted prospectively was tested in an independent validation cohort made up of 18 hyperthyroidism patients plus 17 patients who later progressed to ophthalmopathy. The paper describes TCR Vbeta CDR3 sequencing of 135 peripheral blood samples, made up of 43 ophthalmopathy patients, more than 70 hyperthyroidism patients and some 17 progressor patients. For training and testing, the 95 to 100 patients in the discovery cohort were randomly divided in a 7:3 ratio. The study also compared thyroid tissue and blood T-cell repertoires from several Graves' hyperthyroidism patients.

Overall results and qualifications from the work: Most expanded thyroid clonotypes (frequency above 0.001) were also detected in blood, a finding suggesting that blood repertoires may reflect thyroid immune responses. A 13 V-J signature model separated ophthalmopathy from stable hyperthyroidism, with 87.88% sensitivity and 81.08% specificity in cross-validation and 80%/75% in testing. In validation, progression to ophthalmopathy was predicted by the model with about 70% sensitivity and 72.22% specificity, a median of 6.5 months before onset. No statistical method was used to fix the sample size in advance, and group allocation was not hidden from the investigators.

The TCR beta CDR3 regions were amplified from RNA transcripts. A first-round RT-PCR of the TCR CDR3 used the HTBI primer set with the Qiagen OneStep RT-PCR kit. The libraries were constructed in a second round of multiplex PCR and then size-selected and purified. Libraries were sequenced paired-end with 100 bp reads on an Illumina HiSeq2000. The authors processed their data as follows. SOAPnuke was used to process the raw data, throwing out any read that contained adapters or uncalled bases, had a mean Phred below 15, or lacked an exact constant-primer or identifier match. COPE v1.2.5 was used to merge the high-quality paired reads, and each unique nucleotide sequence was defined as a clonotype. MiTCR v1.1 was used to align clonotypes to the IMGT TRBV, TRBD and TRBJ reference segments. Analysis was restricted to V-J combinations with a frequency above 0.0001, which covered 99% to 99.2% of repertoires. A TCS score was defined as the ratio of F50 (clonal expansion) to E x V (chaos), with BLOSUM62-based TCRdist applied between CDR3 peptides within each V-J. Welch's t-statistics and random forest reduced 514 V-J features to roughly 13, which were used in a naive Bayes classifier (R e1071). In-frame beta chains were kept once TCRdb had trimmed the public reads at Q25 with fastp and called clones with MiXCR. CDR3 protein duplicates are merged, each entry listing the most common genes and DNA. TCRdb's processing, not the study's, gives the V and J calls here. The sample yields some 270,000 distinct CDR3 sequences; 13% were counted once. The top ten clones comprise roughly 7.5% of the sample.

Sequencing was performed on blood. The sequence derives from a woman aged 25 to 39 with Graves' hyperthyroidism that later progressed to Graves' ophthalmopathy. The chain couples TRBV12-3 or TRBV12-4 to TRBJ2-5; 7 middle bases align to TRBD2. At the DNA level, the sequence is TGTGCCAGCAGTTGGGGGAGGGAAGAGACCCAGTACTTC. This is translated as CASSWGREETQYF.